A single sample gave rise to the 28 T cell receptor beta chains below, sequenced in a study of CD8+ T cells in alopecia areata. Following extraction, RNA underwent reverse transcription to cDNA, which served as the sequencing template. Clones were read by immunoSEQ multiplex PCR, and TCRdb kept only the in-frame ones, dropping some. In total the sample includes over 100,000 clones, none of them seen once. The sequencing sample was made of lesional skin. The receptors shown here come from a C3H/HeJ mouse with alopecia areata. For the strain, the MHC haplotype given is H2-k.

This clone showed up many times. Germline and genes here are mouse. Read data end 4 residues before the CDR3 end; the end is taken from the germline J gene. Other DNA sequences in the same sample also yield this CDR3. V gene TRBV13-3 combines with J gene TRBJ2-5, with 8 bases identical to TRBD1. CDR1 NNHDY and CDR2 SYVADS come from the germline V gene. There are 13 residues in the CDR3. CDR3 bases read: TGTGCCAGCAGGCCTCAGGGGGCTGAC. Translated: CASRPQGAD. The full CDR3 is CASRPQGADTQYF.

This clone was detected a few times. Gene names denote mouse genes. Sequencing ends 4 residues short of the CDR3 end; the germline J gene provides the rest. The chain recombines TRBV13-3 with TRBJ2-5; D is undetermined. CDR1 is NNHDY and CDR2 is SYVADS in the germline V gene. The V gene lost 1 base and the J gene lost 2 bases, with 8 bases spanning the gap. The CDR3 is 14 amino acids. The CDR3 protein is CASSDQAGQDTQYF. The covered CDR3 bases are TGTGCCAGCAGTGATCAGGCAGGCCAAGAC. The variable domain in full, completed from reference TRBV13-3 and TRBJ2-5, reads EAAVTQSPRSKVAVTGGKVTLSCHQTNNHDYMYWYRQDTGHGLRLIHYSYVADSTEKGDIPDGYKASRPSQENFSLILELASLSQTAVYFCASSDQAGQDTQYFGPGTRLLVL.

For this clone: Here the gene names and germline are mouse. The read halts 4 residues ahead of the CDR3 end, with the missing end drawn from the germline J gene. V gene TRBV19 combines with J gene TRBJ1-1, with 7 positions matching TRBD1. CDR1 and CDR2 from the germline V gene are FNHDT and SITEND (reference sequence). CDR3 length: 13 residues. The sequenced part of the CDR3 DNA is TGTGCCAGCAGTATCAACAGGGGAACA. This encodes CASSINRGT. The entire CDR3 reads CASSINRGTEVFF.

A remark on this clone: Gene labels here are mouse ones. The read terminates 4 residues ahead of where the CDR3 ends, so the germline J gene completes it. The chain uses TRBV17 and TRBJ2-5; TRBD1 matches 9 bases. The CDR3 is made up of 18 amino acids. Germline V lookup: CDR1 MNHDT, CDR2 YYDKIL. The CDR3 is CASSRDLGTGKGEDTQYF. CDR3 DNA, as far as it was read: TGTGCTAGCAGTAGAGATCTGGGGACAGGGAAAGGGGAAGAC.

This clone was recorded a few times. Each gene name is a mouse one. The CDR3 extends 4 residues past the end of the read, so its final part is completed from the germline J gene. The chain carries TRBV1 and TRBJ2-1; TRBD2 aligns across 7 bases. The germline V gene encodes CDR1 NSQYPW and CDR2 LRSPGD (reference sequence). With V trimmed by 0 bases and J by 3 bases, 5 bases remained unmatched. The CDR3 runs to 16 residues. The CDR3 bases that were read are TGCACCTGCAGTGCAGATATGGCTGGGGGCTATGCT. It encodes CTCSADMAGGYA. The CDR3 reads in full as CTCSADMAGGYAEQFF.

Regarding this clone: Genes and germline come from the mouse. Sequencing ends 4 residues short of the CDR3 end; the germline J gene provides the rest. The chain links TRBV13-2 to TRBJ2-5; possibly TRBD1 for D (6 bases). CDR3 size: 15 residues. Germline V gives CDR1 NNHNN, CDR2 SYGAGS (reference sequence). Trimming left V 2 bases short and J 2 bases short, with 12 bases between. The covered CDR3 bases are TGTGCCAGCGGTGAGAAGAACAGGGTCCAAGAC. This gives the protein CASGEKNRVQD. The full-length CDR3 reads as CASGEKNRVQDTQYF.

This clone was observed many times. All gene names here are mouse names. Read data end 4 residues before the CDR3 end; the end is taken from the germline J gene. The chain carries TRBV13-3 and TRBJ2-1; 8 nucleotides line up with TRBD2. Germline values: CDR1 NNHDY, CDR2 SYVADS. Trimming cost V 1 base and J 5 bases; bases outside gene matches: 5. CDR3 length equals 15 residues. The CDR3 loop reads CASSDLGGRDAEQFF. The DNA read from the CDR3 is TGTGCCAGCAGTGATCTGGGGGGAAGGGATGCT.

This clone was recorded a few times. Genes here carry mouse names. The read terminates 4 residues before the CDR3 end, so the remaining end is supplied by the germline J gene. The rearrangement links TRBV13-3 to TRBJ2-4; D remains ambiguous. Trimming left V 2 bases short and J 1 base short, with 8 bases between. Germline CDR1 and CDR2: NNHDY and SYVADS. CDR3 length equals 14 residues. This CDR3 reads CASSEAGGQNTLYF. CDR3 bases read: TGTGCCAGCAGTGAGGCAGGCGGTCAAAAC.

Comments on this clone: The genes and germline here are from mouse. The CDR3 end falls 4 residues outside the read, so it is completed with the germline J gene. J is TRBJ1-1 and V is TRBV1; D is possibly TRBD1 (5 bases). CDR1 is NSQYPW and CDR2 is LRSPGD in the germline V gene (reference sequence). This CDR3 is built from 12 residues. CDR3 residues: CTCSGGVTEVFF. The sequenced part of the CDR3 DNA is TGCACCTGCAGTGGAGGGGTGACA.

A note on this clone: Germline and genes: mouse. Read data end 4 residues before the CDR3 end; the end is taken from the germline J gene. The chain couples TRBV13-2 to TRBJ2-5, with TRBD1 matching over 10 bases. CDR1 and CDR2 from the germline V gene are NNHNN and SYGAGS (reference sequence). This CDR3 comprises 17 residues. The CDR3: CASGDLDRGRGEDTQYF. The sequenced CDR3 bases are TGTGCCAGCGGTGACTTGGACAGGGGGAGGGGAGAAGAC.

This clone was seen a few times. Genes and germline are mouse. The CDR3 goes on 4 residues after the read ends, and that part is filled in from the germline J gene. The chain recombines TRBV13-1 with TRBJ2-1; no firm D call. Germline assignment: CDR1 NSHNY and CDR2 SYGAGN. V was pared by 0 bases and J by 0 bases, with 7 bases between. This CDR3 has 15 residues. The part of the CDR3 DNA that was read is TGTGCCAGCAGTGATGCTTCAGATAACTATGCT. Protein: CASSDASDNYA. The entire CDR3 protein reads CASSDASDNYAEQFF.

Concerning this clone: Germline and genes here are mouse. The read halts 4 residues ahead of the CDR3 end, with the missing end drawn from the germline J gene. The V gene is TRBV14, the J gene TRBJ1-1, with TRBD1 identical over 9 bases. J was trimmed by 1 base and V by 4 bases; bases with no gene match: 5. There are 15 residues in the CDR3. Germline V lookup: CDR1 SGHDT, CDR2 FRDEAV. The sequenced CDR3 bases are TGTGCCAGCAGTCCGACAGGGGGGGGGAACACA. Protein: CASSPTGGGNT. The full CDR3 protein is CASSPTGGGNTEVFF.

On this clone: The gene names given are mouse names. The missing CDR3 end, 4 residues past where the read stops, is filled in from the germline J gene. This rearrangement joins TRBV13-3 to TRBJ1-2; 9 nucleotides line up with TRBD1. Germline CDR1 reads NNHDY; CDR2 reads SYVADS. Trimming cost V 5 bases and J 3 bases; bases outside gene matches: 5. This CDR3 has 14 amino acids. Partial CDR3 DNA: TGTGCCAGCAGCGAGACAGGGGGGGACTCC. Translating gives CASSETGGDS. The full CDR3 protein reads CASSETGGDSDYTF.

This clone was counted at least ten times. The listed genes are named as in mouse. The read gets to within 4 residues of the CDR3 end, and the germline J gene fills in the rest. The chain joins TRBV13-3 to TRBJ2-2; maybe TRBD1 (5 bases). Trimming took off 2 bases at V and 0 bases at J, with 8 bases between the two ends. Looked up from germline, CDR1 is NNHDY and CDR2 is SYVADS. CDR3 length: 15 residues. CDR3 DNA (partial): TGTGCCAGCAGTGACAGGGAAACAAACACCGGG. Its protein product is CASSDRETNTG. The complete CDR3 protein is CASSDRETNTGQLYF.

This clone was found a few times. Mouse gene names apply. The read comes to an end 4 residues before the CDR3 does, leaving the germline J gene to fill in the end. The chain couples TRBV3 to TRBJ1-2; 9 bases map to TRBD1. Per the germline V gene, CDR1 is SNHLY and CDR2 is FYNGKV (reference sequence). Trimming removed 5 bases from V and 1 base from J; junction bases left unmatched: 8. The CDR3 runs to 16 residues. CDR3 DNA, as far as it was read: TGTGCCAGCAGCATAACAGGGGGCCGGAGAAACTCC. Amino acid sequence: CASSITGGRRNS. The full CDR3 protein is CASSITGGRRNSDYTF.

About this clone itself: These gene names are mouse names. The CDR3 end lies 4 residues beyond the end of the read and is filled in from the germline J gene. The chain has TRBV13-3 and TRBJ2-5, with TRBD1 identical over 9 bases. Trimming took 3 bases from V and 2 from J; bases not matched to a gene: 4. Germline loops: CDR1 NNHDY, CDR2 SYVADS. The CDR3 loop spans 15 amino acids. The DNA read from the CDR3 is TGTGCCAGCAGTGGGGGACAGGGCCGCCAAGAC. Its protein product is CASSGGQGRQD. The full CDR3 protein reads CASSGGQGRQDTQYF. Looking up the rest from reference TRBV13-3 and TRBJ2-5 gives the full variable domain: EAAVTQSPRSKVAVTGGKVTLSCHQTNNHDYMYWYRQDTGHGLRLIHYSYVADSTEKGDIPDGYKASRPSQENFSLILELASLSQTAVYFCASSGGQGRQDTQYFGPGTRLLVL.

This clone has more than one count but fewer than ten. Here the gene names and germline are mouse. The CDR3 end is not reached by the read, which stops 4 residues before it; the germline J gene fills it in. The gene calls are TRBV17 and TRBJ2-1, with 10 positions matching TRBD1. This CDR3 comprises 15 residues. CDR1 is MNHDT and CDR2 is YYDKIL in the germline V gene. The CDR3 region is CASSRGDRGGAEQFF. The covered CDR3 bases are TGTGCTAGCAGTAGGGGGGACAGGGGAGGCGCT.

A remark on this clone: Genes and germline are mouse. The CDR3 loop is CASSRAQSYEQYF. The sequenced part of the CDR3 DNA is TGTGCTAGCAGTAGAGCCCAGTCCTAT. The chain joins TRBV17 to TRBJ2-7; no reliable D call. The CDR3 extends 4 residues past the end of the read, so its final part is completed from the germline J gene. The CDR3 consists of 13 residues. Germline V gives CDR1 MNHDT, CDR2 YYDKIL. The ends were cut back, 1 base at V and 1 base at J, with 5 bases in the middle.

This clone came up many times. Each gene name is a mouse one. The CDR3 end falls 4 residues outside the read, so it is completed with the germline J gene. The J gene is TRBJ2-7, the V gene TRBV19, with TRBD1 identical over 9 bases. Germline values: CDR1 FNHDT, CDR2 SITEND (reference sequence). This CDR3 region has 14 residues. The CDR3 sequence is CASTSGTGLYEQYF. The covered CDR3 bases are TGTGCCAGCACCTCCGGGACAGGGCTTTAT.

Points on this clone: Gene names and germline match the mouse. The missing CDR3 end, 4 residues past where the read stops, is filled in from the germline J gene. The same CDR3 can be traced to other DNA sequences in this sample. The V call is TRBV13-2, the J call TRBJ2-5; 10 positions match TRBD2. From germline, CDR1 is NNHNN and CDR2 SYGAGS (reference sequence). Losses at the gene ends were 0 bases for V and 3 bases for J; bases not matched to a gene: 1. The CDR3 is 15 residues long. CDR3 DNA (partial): TGTGCCAGCGGTGATGAACTGGGGGGGCAAGAC. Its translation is CASGDELGGQD. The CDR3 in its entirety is CASGDELGGQDTQYF.

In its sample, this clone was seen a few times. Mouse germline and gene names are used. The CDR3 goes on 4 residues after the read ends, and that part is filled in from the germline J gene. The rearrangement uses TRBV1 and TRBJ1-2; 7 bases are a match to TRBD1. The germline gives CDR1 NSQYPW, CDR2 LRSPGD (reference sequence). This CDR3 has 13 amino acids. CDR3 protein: CTCSLTGKSDYTF. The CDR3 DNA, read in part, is TGCACCTGCAGTCTGACAGGGAAATCC. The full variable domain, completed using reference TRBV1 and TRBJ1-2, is VTLLEQNPRWRLVPRGQAVNLRCILKNSQYPWMSWYQQDLQKQLQWLFTLRSPGDKEVKSLPGADYLATRVTDTELRLQVANMSQGRTLYCTCSLTGKSDYTFGSGTRLLVI.

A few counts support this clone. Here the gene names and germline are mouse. CDR3 region: CASSGGLGPNYAEQFF. The sequenced CDR3 bases are TGTGCCAGCAGTGGAGGACTGGGGCCTAACTATGCT. The rearrangement links TRBV19 to TRBJ2-1; TRBD2 matches 9 bases. The sequence runs out 4 residues before the end of the CDR3; the remainder is reconstructed from the germline J gene. The CDR3 length is 16 residues. Germline CDR1 FNHDT, CDR2 SITEND (reference sequence). The ends lost 4 bases at V and 0 bases at J; junction bases unmatched: 5.

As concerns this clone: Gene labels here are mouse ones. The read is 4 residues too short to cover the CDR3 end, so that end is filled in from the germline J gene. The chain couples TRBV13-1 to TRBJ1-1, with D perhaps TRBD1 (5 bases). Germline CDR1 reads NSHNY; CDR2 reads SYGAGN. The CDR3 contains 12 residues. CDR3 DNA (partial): TGTGCCAGCAGTGAGCCGACAGAA. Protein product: CASSEPTE. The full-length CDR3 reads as CASSEPTEEVFF.

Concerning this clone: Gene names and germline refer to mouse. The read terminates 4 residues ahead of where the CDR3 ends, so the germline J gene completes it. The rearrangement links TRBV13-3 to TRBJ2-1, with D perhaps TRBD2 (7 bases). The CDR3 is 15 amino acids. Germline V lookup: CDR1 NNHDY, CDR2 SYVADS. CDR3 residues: CASSVPRGAGAEQFF. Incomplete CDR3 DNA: TGTGCCAGCAGTGTCCCAAGGGGGGCCGGAGCT.

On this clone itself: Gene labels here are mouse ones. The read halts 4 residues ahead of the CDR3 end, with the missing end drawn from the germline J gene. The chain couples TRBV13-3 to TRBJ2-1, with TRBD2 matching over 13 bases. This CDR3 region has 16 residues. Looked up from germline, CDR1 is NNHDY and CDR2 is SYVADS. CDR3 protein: CASSDGTGGAGAEQFF. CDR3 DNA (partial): TGTGCCAGCAGTGATGGGACTGGGGGGGCTGGAGCT.

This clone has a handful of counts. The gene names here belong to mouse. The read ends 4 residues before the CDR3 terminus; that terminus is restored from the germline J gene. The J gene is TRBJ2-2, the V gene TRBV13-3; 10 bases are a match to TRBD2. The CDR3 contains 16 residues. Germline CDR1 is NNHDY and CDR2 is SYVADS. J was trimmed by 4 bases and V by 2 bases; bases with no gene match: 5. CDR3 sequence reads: CASSDRLGGATGQLYF. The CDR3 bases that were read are TGTGCCAGCAGTGACAGACTGGGGGGAGCCACCGGG.

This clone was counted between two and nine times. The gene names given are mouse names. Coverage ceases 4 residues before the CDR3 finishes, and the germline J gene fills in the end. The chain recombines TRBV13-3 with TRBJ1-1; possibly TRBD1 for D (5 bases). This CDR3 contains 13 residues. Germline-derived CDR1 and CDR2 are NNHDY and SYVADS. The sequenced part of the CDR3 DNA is TGTGCCAGCAGTGAGGAGGGGAGTACA. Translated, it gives CASSEEGST. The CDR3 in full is CASSEEGSTEVFF.

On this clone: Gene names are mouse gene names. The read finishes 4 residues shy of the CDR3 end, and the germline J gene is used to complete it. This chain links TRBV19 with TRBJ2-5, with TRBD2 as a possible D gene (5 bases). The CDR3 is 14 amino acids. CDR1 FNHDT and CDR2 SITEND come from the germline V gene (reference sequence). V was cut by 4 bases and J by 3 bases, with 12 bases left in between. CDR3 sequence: CASSFRLSQDTQYF. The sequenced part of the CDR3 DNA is TGTGCCAGCAGTTTCCGACTGTCTCAAGAC.